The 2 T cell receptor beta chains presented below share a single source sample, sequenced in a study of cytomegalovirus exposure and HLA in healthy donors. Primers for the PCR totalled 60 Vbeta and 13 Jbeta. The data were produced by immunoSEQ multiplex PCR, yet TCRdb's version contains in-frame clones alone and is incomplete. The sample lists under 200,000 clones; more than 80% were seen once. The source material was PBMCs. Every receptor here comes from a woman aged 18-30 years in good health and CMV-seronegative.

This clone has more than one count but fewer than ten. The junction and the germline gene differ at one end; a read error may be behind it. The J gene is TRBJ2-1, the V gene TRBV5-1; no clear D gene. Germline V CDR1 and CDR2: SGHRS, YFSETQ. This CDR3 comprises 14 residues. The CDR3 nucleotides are TGCGCCAGCAGCTTACTCTTCTCCGACAATGAGCAGTTCTTC. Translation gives CASSLLFSDNEQFF.

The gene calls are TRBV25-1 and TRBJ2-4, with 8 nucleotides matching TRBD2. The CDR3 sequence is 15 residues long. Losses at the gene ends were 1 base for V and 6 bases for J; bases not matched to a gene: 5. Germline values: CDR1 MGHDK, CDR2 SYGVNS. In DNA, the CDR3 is TGTGCCAGCAGTGAATTAGGGCTAGCGGGAAACATTCAGTACTTC. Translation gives CASSELGLAGNIQYF.